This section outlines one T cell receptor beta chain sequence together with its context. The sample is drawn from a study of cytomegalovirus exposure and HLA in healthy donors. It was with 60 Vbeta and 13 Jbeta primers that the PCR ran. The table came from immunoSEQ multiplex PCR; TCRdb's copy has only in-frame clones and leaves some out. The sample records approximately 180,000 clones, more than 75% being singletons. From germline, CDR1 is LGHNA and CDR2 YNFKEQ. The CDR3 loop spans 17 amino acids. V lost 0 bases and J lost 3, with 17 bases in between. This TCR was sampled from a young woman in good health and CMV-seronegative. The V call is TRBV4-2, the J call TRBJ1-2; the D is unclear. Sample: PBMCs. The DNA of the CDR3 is TGTGCCAGCAGCCAAGATCGATGGACTCCCGGGGACTATGGCTACACCTTC. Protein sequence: CASSQDRWTPGDYGYTF.